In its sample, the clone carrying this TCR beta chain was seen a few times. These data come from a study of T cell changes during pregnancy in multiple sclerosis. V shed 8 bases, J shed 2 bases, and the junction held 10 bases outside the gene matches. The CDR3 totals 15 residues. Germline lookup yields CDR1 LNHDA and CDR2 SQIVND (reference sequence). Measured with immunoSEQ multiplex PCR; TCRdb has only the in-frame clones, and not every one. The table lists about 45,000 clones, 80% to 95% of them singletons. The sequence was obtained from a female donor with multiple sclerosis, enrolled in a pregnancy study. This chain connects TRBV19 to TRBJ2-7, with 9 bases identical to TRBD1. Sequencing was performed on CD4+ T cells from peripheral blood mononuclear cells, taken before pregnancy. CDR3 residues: CASSPLRDRAYEQYF. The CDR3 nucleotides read TGTGCCAGTTCGCCCTTACGGGACAGGGCCTACGAGCAGTACTTC.